This T cell receptor (beta chain) was sequenced during a study of blood T cell repertoires in COVID-19 (dated by TCRdb to 2019 to 2021). Study-level background: Collaborator samples came from the United States, Italy and Spain and covered acute and convalescent phases of COVID-19. The material from the prospective study consisted of cDNA or gDNA derived from T cells, B-cell-depleted T cells, or PBMCs. Deeply sampled blood TCRbeta repertoires from subjects exposed to, actively infected with, or recovered from COVID-19 were included in the dataset. A freely available public database, intended as a resource for researchers studying the immune response to SARS-CoV-2, is where the repertoires were released. Samples were obtained from the ongoing ImmuneRACE study (first 160 participants) and from 1,254 subjects provided by 6 global collaborators. The sample metadata nearly always contained a de-identified subject ID, COVID-19 status, age in years and sex. Where HLA class I and class II types were available, the types were taken from metadata supplied by the sample provider, not from assay-based typing.

Broader findings and caveats from the paper: The amount of clinical and demographic metadata varied by source and participant and was provided uncurated.

This clone appeared a few times. Its cognate antigen has yet to be identified. Base quality data are lacking; no much larger clone is found one base away. TCRbeta CDR3 regions were amplified from genomic DNA using the immunoSEQ Assay, a bias-controlled multiplex PCR. Turning to the authors' computational methods: The number of nucleated cells in each sample was estimated from the amplification of reference gene primers within the assay. Sequence reads were collapsed and filtered to measure the absolute abundance of every unique TCRbeta CDR3 rearrangement. For each sample, productive Simpson clonality was calculated as the square root of Simpson's diversity index over productive rearrangements. The table was pulled from immuneACCESS by TCRdb, which kept in-frame rearrangements only. Such tables lose some clones; where checked, under half of the loss comes from unresolved V genes, and the rest has no known cause. The V and J calls and clone size were taken over from that table, and D and trimming were inferred from the DNA. The sample includes 55,000 to 65,000 clones, with around four fifths observed a single time. Jointly, the top ten make up 3.5% to 4.5% of the sample.

Each collaborating institution followed its own protocols to collect whole blood in K2EDTA tubes. Collaborator samples were shipped for TCRbeta analysis as frozen whole blood, isolated PBMCs, or DNA extracted from either sample type. CDR1 and CDR2, looked up from the germline V gene (reference sequence), are SGHNT and YYREEE. The CDR3 has 13 amino acids, counting the end cysteine and phenylalanine. The read is trimmed to its CDR3 DNA, 39 bases read in frame from base 1. V sheds 0 bases and J sheds 6 bases, leaving 9 bases between their ends. Sequencing was done on a sample of peripheral blood. The clonotype was recovered from a man in his sixties with acute or convalescent COVID-19. The chain links TRBV5-4 with TRBJ1-2; there is no confident call for the D gene. At the DNA level, the sequence is TGTGCCAGCAGCTTGGCACAGATCAATGGCTACACCTTC. Translated, this is CASSLAQINGYTF.